This T cell receptor (beta chain) was observed in a study of T-cell memory formation after mild COVID-19 listed by TCRdb under 2021. Describing the broader study: Most TCR sequence clusters were specific to one of the two donors. In a couple of donors, T-cell clones that expanded and contracted after mild COVID-19 were tracked by sequencing TCRalpha and TCRbeta repertoires over time. The cohort was made up of two young adult volunteers, one female and one male, who were previously healthy. The full study reports these points: Whether the second-wave clones peaking on day 37 were SARS-CoV-2 specific was not confirmed. The study included only a couple of mild cases, and larger cohorts that include severe cases with pre-infection samples were judged to be necessary. Some responding clones were detected in pre-infection memory, which suggested that pre-existing cross-reactive memory T cells had joined the SARS-CoV-2 response. Contracting CD4+ clones appeared mostly in the CM and EM memory subsets, whereas CD8+ clones were enriched in EMRA. Balanced CD4/CD8 phenotypes were observed for clones contracting from day 15 to 85, whereas a bias towards CD4+ was observed for a second wave of clones expanding from day 15 to 37.

Sequencing relied on an Illumina NovaSeq 6000. cDNA libraries for TCRalpha and TCRbeta were prepared by 5'RACE using constant-segment primers, with sample barcodes and unique molecular identifiers added. RNA was extracted from every sample with Trizol reagent. The libraries were amplified in two PCR steps, and the second step added a second sample barcode and Illumina TruSeq adapters. Sequencing of the libraries was done on an Illumina NovaSeq, producing 2 x 150 bp paired-end reads. Regarding the original processing steps: Demultiplexing of reads and collapsing into UMI-guided consensus sequences were performed with migec v1.2.7. With mixcr v2.1.11, UMI consensuses were aligned to TRA and TRB V and J templates and assembled into clonotypes. A clonotype was counted as expanded or contracted only when both edgeR and NoisET called the clonotype significant, with the noise models trained on biological replicates. For edgeR calls, the thresholds were a false discovery rate-adjusted p below 0.01 and a log2 fold-change of 1. As an exploratory analysis of dynamics, PCA with hierarchical clustering was applied to max-normalized trajectories of the 1000 most abundant clonotypes. The CD4 or CD8 phenotype of responding clones was assigned using the separately sequenced CD4+ and CD8+ repertoires. TCRdb applied fastp at Q25 and MiXCR to the public reads, then kept only in-frame beta chains. Every CDR3 protein is listed once, alongside the most common genes and DNA of its rows. TCRdb, not the original authors, processed these V and J calls. This sample is represented by about 130,000 distinct CDR3 sequences; approximately 15% of them were singletons. The leading ten clones occupy approximately 15% of the sample.

This clonotype was recorded a few times. What antigen it recognizes has not been identified. No base qualities exist here, and no much larger clone lies one base off it. PBMCs were isolated by Ficoll-Paque density gradient centrifugation. At the junction V is shortened by 6 bases and J by 4 bases, with 10 bases in between. Inclusive of the bounding cysteine and phenylalanine, the CDR3 is 12 residues long. Kept here is only the CDR3 DNA, which spans 36 bases and is read in frame from base 1. In the germline V gene, CDR1 corresponds to SNHLY and CDR2 to FYNNEI. Material for sequencing was PBMCs or a T cell subset sorted from them (not recorded which). The receptor chain draws on TRBV2 and TRBJ2-7; the D gene cannot be named for sure. The clonotype was recovered from an adult woman who had mild COVID-19 (a few samples of this study predate the infection). The sample titles of this study are shuffled in the database, so cell type and time point are left out; the donor was told from shared clones. CDR3 sequence: CASSGKEYEQYF. Here is the DNA: TGTGCCAGCAGCGGTAAAGAGTACGAGCAGTACTTC. The full variable domain, completed from the reference TRBV2 and TRBJ2-7 proteins outside the CDR3, reads EPEVTQTPSHQVTQMGQEVILRCVPISNHLYFYWYRQILGQKVEFLVSFYNNEISEKSEIFDDQFSVERPDGSNFTLKIRSTKLEDSAMYFCASSGKEYEQYFGPGTRLTVT.